The next 29 T cell receptor beta chains were all read from a single sample in a study of T cells in Graves' hyperthyroidism and ophthalmopathy. RNA transcripts were the template for amplifying TCR beta CDR3 regions. HTBI primers drove first-round RT-PCR of the TCR CDR3. In TCRdb, the multiplex PCR reads were re-called with MiXCR into one record per CDR3 protein. The sample lists 410,000 or so distinct CDR3 sequences, 14% to 15% seen once, with 13% in the top ten. The sequencing input was blood. These receptors were collected from a man between 18 and 29 years old with Graves' ophthalmopathy.

This clonotype was counted many times. The chain combines TRBV2 with TRBJ2-1, with D perhaps TRBD2 (5 bases). This CDR3 is 11 amino acids long. Germline assignment: CDR1 SNHLY and CDR2 FYNNEI. V lost 8 bases to trimming and J lost 6 bases, with 8 bases between them. CDR3 DNA: TGTGCCAGCGACTATTTCAATGAGCAGTTCTTC. Residues: CASDYFNEQFF.

This clonotype has at least ten counts. This chain joins TRBV2 and TRBJ2-1, with 14 bases aligning to TRBD2. CDR1 and CDR2 (germline): SNHLY, FYNNEI. Trimming took 8 bases from V and 15 from J; bases not matched to a gene: 9. CDR3 length equals 13 residues. CDR3 protein: CASLGLAGDALFF. The CDR3 nucleotides read TGTGCCAGCCTGGGACTAGCGGGAGACGCGCTGTTCTTC.

The sample holds many counts of this clonotype. The chain has TRBV5-1 and TRBJ2-1, with D possibly TRBD2 on 6 matching bases. The CDR3 has 11 amino acids. CDR1 is SGHRS and CDR2 is YFSETQ in the germline V gene. V shed 4 bases and J shed 10 bases, with 9 bases lying between them. Here the CDR3 DNA reads TGCGCCAGCAGCGAGGGAGGCGAGCAGTTCTTC. Its protein is CASSEGGEQFF.

The gene calls are TRBV20-1 and TRBJ1-5; D is perhaps TRBD1 (6 bases). The CDR3 extends over 14 amino acids. Germline V gene sequence: CDR1 DFQATT, CDR2 SNEGSKA (reference sequence). Trimming left V 3 bases short and J 4 bases short, with 13 bases between. The CDR3 is CSASRGTKNQPQHF. DNA of the CDR3: TGCAGTGCTAGTCGCGGGACAAAGAATCAGCCCCAGCATTTT.

This clonotype showed up just a few times. J is TRBJ1-6 and V is TRBV5-1, with 9 bases matching TRBD1. V shed 0 bases, J shed 14 bases, and the junction held 15 bases outside the gene matches. CDR1 is SGHRS, CDR2 YFSETQ, per germline. There are 17 residues in the CDR3. CDR3 bases: TGCGCCAGCAGCTTGGGTTTACAGGGGGCTCAGGCCCTCACCCTCCACTTT. Its protein is CASSLGLQGAQALTLHF.

This clonotype was observed many times. DNA of the CDR3: TGCGCCAGCAGCCAGGAGGGGATTCTGGACGAGCAGTACTTC. Translating it yields CASSQEGILDEQYF. The chain combines TRBV4-1 with TRBJ2-7; D perhaps matches TRBD2 (6 bases). Trimming took off 3 bases at V and 5 bases at J, with 14 bases between the two ends. The length of the CDR3 is 14 residues. CDR1 is MGHRA, CDR2 YSYEKL, per germline.

This clonotype has at least ten counts. The chain employs TRBV12-3 or TRBV12-4 and TRBJ2-7; D is perhaps TRBD1 (6 bases). Trimming took off 4 bases at V and 0 bases at J, with 10 bases between the two ends. The CDR3 covers 14 residues. The CDR3 is CASSSTGLSYEQYF. CDR3 sequence (DNA): TGTGCCAGCAGTTCGACAGGCCTCTCCTACGAGCAGTACTTC.

At least ten counts were recorded for this clonotype. The rearrangement uses TRBV5-1 and TRBJ1-1; D not certain. The V and J ends lost 0 bases and 6 bases respectively, with 12 bases between them. Germline V gene data show CDR1 as SGHRS and CDR2 as YFSETQ. The CDR3 has 14 amino acids. The CDR3 sequence: CASSLAPGMAEAFF. CDR3 nucleotides: TGCGCCAGCAGCTTGGCCCCGGGGATGGCTGAAGCTTTCTTT. The entire variable domain, with the rest obtained from reference TRBV5-1 and TRBJ1-1, is as follows: KAGVTQTPRYLIKTRGQQVTLSCSPISGHRSVSWYQQTPGQGLQFLFEYFSETQRNKGNFPGRFSGRQFSNSRSEMNVSTLELGDSALYLCASSLAPGMAEAFFGQGTRLTVV.

This clonotype was picked up many times. The genes are TRBV3-1 and TRBJ2-1; no definite D call. Germline V gives CDR1 LGHDT, CDR2 YNNKEL (reference sequence). V dropped 2 bases and J dropped 12 bases, with 11 bases sitting between them. This CDR3 spans 12 amino acids. The CDR3 region is CASSQPPLGQFF. The CDR3 nucleotides read TGTGCCAGCAGCCAACCGCCCCTCGGGCAGTTCTTC.

This clonotype came up many times. V is TRBV30 and J is TRBJ1-5; D unresolved. The CDR3 sequence is 15 residues long. Germline lookup yields CDR1 GTSNPN and CDR2 SVGIG (reference sequence). V dropped 1 base and J dropped 2 bases, with 12 bases sitting between them. CDR3 amino acids: CAWSAHPGGNQPQHF. CDR3 bases: TGTGCCTGGAGTGCCCATCCTGGGGGCAATCAGCCCCAGCATTTT.

This clonotype has at least ten counts. The chain recombines TRBV28 with TRBJ2-7; tentatively, D is TRBD1 (6 bases). This CDR3 spans 13 amino acids. Trimming cost V 6 bases and J 4 bases, with 13 bases left between them. CDR1 and CDR2 from the germline V gene are MDHEN and SYDVKM. The CDR3: CASRGQPLYEQYF. The CDR3 coding sequence is TGTGCCAGCAGAGGACAGCCTCTTTACGAGCAGTACTTC.

This clonotype was found many times. The gene calls are TRBV2 and TRBJ1-2; weak D call: TRBD1 (6 bases). This CDR3 is 14 amino acids long. Looked up from germline, CDR1 is SNHLY and CDR2 is FYNNEI. The V end was cut by 5 bases, the J end by 0 bases, with 10 bases between. CDR3 sequence reads: CASSQDSTNYGYTF. CDR3 DNA sequence: TGTGCCAGCAGTCAGGACAGTACTAACTATGGCTACACCTTC.

This clonotype was counted many times. The chain combines TRBV28 with TRBJ2-7; D is uncertain. The CDR3 is 13 residues long. Germline loops: CDR1 MDHEN, CDR2 SYDVKM. Between the trimmed V and J ends, which lost 8 bases and 1 base, there was a span of 12 bases. CDR3 nucleotide sequence: TGTGCCAGCCAGTCATTTGCATCCTACGAGCAGTACTTC. It specifies CASQSFASYEQYF.

This rearrangement joins TRBV14 to TRBJ2-7, with D tentatively TRBD1 (5 bases). Germline V gene lookup returns CDR1 SGHDN and CDR2 FVKESK. V lost 4 bases and J lost 2, with 12 bases in between. The CDR3 is made up of 14 amino acids. The CDR3: CASSPSDKPYEQYF. The DNA of the CDR3 is TGTGCCAGCAGCCCATCGGACAAGCCCTACGAGCAGTACTTC.

This clonotype was observed many times. This sequence joins TRBV5-1 and TRBJ1-5, with TRBD1 as a possible D gene (6 bases). Per the germline V gene, CDR1 is SGHRS and CDR2 is YFSETQ. The CDR3 consists of 13 residues. Trimming removed 2 bases from V and 8 bases from J, with 11 bases in between. The CDR3 sequence: CASSFGGSEPQHF. The CDR3 DNA reads TGCGCCAGCAGCTTCGGGGGCTCGGAGCCCCAGCATTTT.

There are many counts of this clonotype. This chain links TRBV11-3 with TRBJ2-2; no reliable D call. The CDR3 runs 16 residues. Trimming left V 5 bases short and J 4 bases short, with 17 bases between. CDR1 is SGHNT, CDR2 YENEEA, per germline. DNA for the CDR3: TGTGCCAGCAGCGAGAGGTCGATTCCCATCACCGGGGAGCTGTTTTTT. The encoded protein is CASSERSIPITGELFF.

In this sample, this clonotype turned up a few times. This chain's CDR3 is CASSQAGVSGELFF. The CDR3, as DNA: TGCGCCAGCAGCCAGGCGGGAGTGAGCGGGGAGCTGTTTTTT. V and J are TRBV4-1 and TRBJ2-2, with TRBD2 identical over 7 bases. The CDR3 totals 14 residues. V was pared by 3 bases and J by 7 bases, with 5 bases of the junction left unmatched. Per germline, CDR1 MGHRA and CDR2 YSYEKL.

Ten or more counts support this clonotype. The chain joins TRBV6-5 to TRBJ2-1; 9 nucleotides align to TRBD2. With 2 bases clipped from V and 2 bases from J, the junction kept 10 bases outside the gene matches. Per the germline V gene, CDR1 is MNHEY and CDR2 is SVGAGI. This CDR3 has 18 residues. Here the CDR3 DNA reads TGTGCCAGCAGTTACGGAGAATTAGCGGGAGCCCCCTACAATGAGCAGTTCTTC. Its translation: CASSYGELAGAPYNEQFF.

In its sample, this clonotype was seen many times. The chain carries TRBV11-3 and TRBJ1-1; D not certain. The CDR3 consists of 13 residues. The germline CDR1 and CDR2 sequences are SGHNT and YENEEA. V lost 4 bases and J lost 1, with 7 bases in between. CDR3 amino acids: CASSSSPNTEAFF. The CDR3 DNA follows: TGTGCCAGCAGCTCCTCCCCGAACACTGAAGCTTTCTTT.

This clonotype has ten or more counts. J is TRBJ2-1 and V is TRBV11-2; 9 nucleotides align to TRBD1. CDR1 SGHAT and CDR2 FQNNGV come from the germline V gene. The CDR3 extends over 16 amino acids. J was trimmed by 3 bases and V by 5 bases; bases with no gene match: 8. The CDR3 reads CASSTFRDRVYNEQFF. CDR3 coding DNA: TGTGCCAGCAGCACTTTCCGGGACAGGGTCTACAATGAGCAGTTCTTC.

This clonotype has just a few counts. The chain carries TRBV27 and TRBJ1-2, with D perhaps TRBD1 (5 bases). This CDR3 has 12 residues. CDR1 is MNHEY, CDR2 SMNVEV, per germline (reference sequence). The V end was cut by 2 bases, the J end by 8 bases, with 9 bases between. The CDR3 here is CASSLRGGGYTF. In DNA form, the CDR3 reads TGTGCCAGCAGTTTAAGGGGTGGGGGCTACACCTTC.

This clonotype was found many times. The genes are TRBV20-1 and TRBJ1-1; 8 nucleotides agree with TRBD1. The CDR3 is 14 amino acids. The V gene end was trimmed by 3 bases and the J gene end by 11 bases; junction bases not matched to a gene: 14. CDR1 and CDR2 (germline): DFQATT, SNEGSKA (reference sequence). The CDR3 is CSASQGTGDFGAFF. CDR3 in DNA: TGCAGTGCTAGTCAGGGGACAGGAGACTTTGGTGCTTTCTTT.

The V call is TRBV4-1, the J call TRBJ2-1; 14 bases agree with TRBD2. Germline assignment: CDR1 MGHRA and CDR2 YSYEKL. The CDR3 has 17 amino acids. V was clipped by 3 bases and J by 10 bases; unmatched bases: 11. The CDR3 nucleotides read TGCGCCAGCAGCCACCCTCGGACTAGCGGGGGGCCGGCGGAGCAGTTCTTC. Amino acids: CASSHPRTSGGPAEQFF.

This clonotype has a count of ten or more. The rearrangement joins TRBV18 to TRBJ2-7; 7 positions match TRBD1. J gave up 6 bases and V 0 bases, and 8 bases lay outside the gene matches. The CDR3 contains 15 residues. CDR1 and CDR2 from the germline V gene are KGHSH and LQKENI. Here the CDR3 DNA reads TGTGCCAGCTCACCACCGTACAGGGGTCCAGGCGAGCAGTACTTC. Amino acids: CASSPPYRGPGEQYF.

V and J are TRBV9 and TRBJ2-1; D not resolved. Germline V gene data show CDR1 as SGDLS and CDR2 as YYNGEE. V dropped 0 bases and J dropped 11 bases, with 15 bases sitting between them. The CDR3 length is 14 residues. CDR3 DNA sequence: TGTGCCAGCAGCGTAGAATGCCGTTGGGGAAAGCAGTTCTTC. It specifies CASSVECRWGKQFF.

This clonotype was seen at least ten times. V is TRBV20-1 and J is TRBJ2-3; 9 positions agree with TRBD2. CDR1 is DFQATT and CDR2 is SNEGSKA in the germline V gene (reference sequence). CDR3 size: 16 residues. V trimming: 1 base; J trimming: 2 bases; junction bases outside the gene matches: 7. The CDR3 loop reads CSARGRLAGITDTQYF. The CDR3 DNA reads TGCAGTGCTAGAGGCCGCCTAGCGGGAATCACAGATACGCAGTATTTT.

This clonotype was seen many times. This chain links TRBV5-1 with TRBJ1-6; TRBD1 aligns across 9 bases. The CDR3 consists of 16 residues. Trimming cost V 0 bases and J 7 bases; bases outside gene matches: 5. Germline V gene sequence: CDR1 SGHRS, CDR2 YFSETQ. CDR3 bases: TGCGCCAGCAGCTTGGCCAGGGACAGGGTGAATTCACCCCTCCACTTT. Its protein product is CASSLARDRVNSPLHF.

This clonotype was observed once. A clone one base away is much larger, so this may be a read error. This sequence joins TRBV5-1 and TRBJ2-3, with 9 positions matching TRBD1. The CDR3 has 16 amino acids. Germline-derived CDR1 and CDR2 are SGHRS and YFSETQ. The CDR3 DNA reads as TGCACCAGCAGCTGGGCGGACAGGGGAGAGGCAGATACGCAGTATTTT. It translates to CTSSWADRGEADTQYF.

In its sample, this clonotype was seen many times. This chain links TRBV29-1 with TRBJ2-5, with TRBD1 matching over 7 bases. The CDR3 is made up of 11 amino acids. V trimming: 7 bases; J trimming: 5 bases; junction bases outside the gene matches: 4. The germline V gene has CDR1 SQVTM and CDR2 ANQGSEA. The DNA of the CDR3 is TGCAGCGGAGACAGGGAGGAGACCCAGTACTTC. Its translation is CSGDREETQYF. The whole variable domain, remainder taken from reference TRBV29-1 and TRBJ2-5, is SAVISQKPSRDICQRGTSLTIQCQVDSQVTMMFWYRQQPGQSLTLIATANQGSEATYESGFVIDKFPISRPNLTFSTLTVSNMSPEDSSIYLCSGDREETQYFGPGTRLLVL.